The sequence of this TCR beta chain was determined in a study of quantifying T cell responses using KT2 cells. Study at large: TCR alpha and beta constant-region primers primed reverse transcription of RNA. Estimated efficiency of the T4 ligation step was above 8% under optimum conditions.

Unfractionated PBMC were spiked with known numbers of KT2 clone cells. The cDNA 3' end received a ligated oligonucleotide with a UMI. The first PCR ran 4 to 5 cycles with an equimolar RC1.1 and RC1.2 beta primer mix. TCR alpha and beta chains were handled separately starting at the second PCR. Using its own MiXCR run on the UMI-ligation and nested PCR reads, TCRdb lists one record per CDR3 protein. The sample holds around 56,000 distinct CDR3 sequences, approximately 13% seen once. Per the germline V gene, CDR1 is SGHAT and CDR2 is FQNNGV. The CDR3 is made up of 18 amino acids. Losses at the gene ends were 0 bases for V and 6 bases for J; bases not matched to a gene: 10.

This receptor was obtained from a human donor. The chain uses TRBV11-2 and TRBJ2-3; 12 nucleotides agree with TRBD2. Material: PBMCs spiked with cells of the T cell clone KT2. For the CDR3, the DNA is TGTGCCAGCAGCTTAGATCTACTAGCGGGGGGCTCGTTTGATACGCAGTATTTT. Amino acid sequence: CASSLDLLAGGSFDTQYF.